One and the same sample provided the 21 T cell receptor beta chains below, sequenced in a study of T cell responses to AZD1222 COVID-19 vaccine (dated by TCRdb to about 2021). This specimen's time point label, interpreted: about 28 days (+/-7) after the second vaccine dose. Library creation used the immunoSEQ multiplex PCR assay. In its TCRdb copy, this immuneACCESS table keeps in-frame sequences only and misses some clones. Where compared with another copy, unresolved V genes explain less than half of these, and the others have no known cause. The sample table lists 90,000 to 120,000 clones, around 93% of them with a count of one. The top ten clonotypes cover under 9.5% of the sample. This sample comprised peripheral blood, obtained 28 days after the second AZD1222 dose. The receptors derive from an adult who received the AZD1222 COVID-19 vaccine.

This chain joins TRBV21-1 and TRBJ1-2; the table's D call TRBD1 went unverified against the DNA. TRBV21-1 is tagged as a pseudogene. This CDR3 has 13 amino acids. DNA of the CDR3: TGTGCCAGCAGCATACAGACAAGCTATGGCTACACCTTC. This codes for CASSIQTSYGYTF.

The rearrangement links TRBV11-3 to TRBJ2-2; the D is unclear. This CDR3 is built from 15 residues. V lost 3 bases and J lost 2, with 10 bases in between. Germline values: CDR1 SGHNT, CDR2 YENEEA. The CDR3 reads CASSLVSANTGELFF. DNA for the CDR3: TGTGCCAGCAGCTTGGTGTCTGCCAACACCGGGGAGCTGTTTTTT.

The chain uses TRBV28 and TRBJ2-7; 8 positions agree with TRBD2. The CDR3 has 14 amino acids. Germline V gene data show CDR1 as MDHEN and CDR2 as SYDVKM. V lost 7 bases and J lost 6; bases outside the gene matches: 11. The CDR3 DNA reads TGTGCCAGCACTCCCCCGGGGGGGGCTCGCGAGCAGTACTTC. It translates to CASTPPGGAREQYF.

The chain recombines TRBV9 with TRBJ2-7, with 7 bases that match TRBD1. The CDR3 runs to 14 residues. Losses at the gene ends were 2 bases for V and 2 bases for J; bases not matched to a gene: 4. Germline V gives CDR1 SGDLS, CDR2 YYNGEE. CDR3 sequence (DNA): TGTGCCAGCAGCGTCCGGGACAGAACCTACGAGCAGTACTTC. It yields the protein CASSVRDRTYEQYF.

The CDR3 DNA reads as TGTGCCAGCTCACCAATAGGGCAATCAGAGACCCAGTACTTC. Amino acids: CASSPIGQSETQYF. The V call is TRBV18, the J call TRBJ2-5; D is ambiguous. This CDR3 has 14 residues. The V end was cut by 2 bases, the J end by 4 bases, with 11 bases between. The germline V gene encodes CDR1 KGHSH and CDR2 LQKENI.

The rearrangement links TRBV28 to TRBJ2-6, with D possibly TRBD1 on 6 matching bases. Germline V gene sequence: CDR1 MDHEN, CDR2 SYDVKM. V lost 2 bases, J lost 0 bases, and 8 bases lay in between. The CDR3 consists of 16 residues. This chain's CDR3 is CASSLKGDSGANVLTF. The CDR3, as DNA: TGTGCCAGCAGTTTAAAGGGGGACTCTGGGGCCAACGTCCTGACTTTC.

The CDR3 bases are TGTGCCAGCAGCTTGGACAGGGCGGCGGGGAGTGAAAAACTGTTTTTT. The encoded protein is CASSLDRAAGSEKLFF. This sequence joins TRBV5-6 and TRBJ1-4; TRBD1 is a possible D gene (6 bases). The CDR3 is 16 amino acids. Trimming left V 0 bases short and J 7 bases short, with 16 bases between. The germline V gene has CDR1 SGHDT and CDR2 YYEEEE.

The chain uses TRBV4-2 and TRBJ1-2; D perhaps matches TRBD1 (6 bases). In germline, CDR1 is LGHNA, CDR2 YNFKEQ. Trimming removed 2 bases at V and 0 bases at J, with 16 bases between. The CDR3 extends over 17 amino acids. The CDR3 DNA follows: TGTGCCAGCAGCCAAAGTGCGGGGGCCCAAGCTAACTATGGCTACACCTTC. Amino acid sequence: CASSQSAGAQANYGYTF.

The chain combines TRBV19 with TRBJ1-4, with D unresolved. CDR1 and CDR2 (germline): LNHDA, SQIVND (reference sequence). The CDR3 consists of 14 residues. V was cut by 3 bases and J by 8 bases, with 13 bases left in between. The CDR3 region is CASSIPVGGEKLFF. The CDR3 region has the DNA TGTGCCAGTAGTATCCCGGTCGGAGGGGAAAAACTGTTTTTT.

This clone has only one observation. This sequence joins TRBV4-3 and TRBJ1-5; 8 nucleotides match TRBD1. This CDR3 region has 19 residues. V was clipped by 0 bases and J by 2 bases; unmatched bases: 12. Germline assignment: CDR1 LGHNA and CDR2 YSLEER. CDR3 sequence: CASSQERYQGASGNQPQHF. In DNA form, the CDR3 reads TGCGCCAGCAGCCAAGAACGGTATCAGGGGGCTAGTGGCAATCAGCCCCAGCATTTT.

The chain couples TRBV6-5 to TRBJ1-2, with D unclear. V shed 0 bases and J shed 2 bases, with 10 bases lying between them. Germline V gene sequence: CDR1 MNHEY, CDR2 SVGAGI. The CDR3 contains 15 residues. The DNA for the CDR3 is TGTGCCAGCAGTTACTCGACCGGGATCAACTATGGCTACACCTTC. As protein: CASSYSTGINYGYTF.

The V and J genes are TRBV24-1 and TRBJ2-3, with D maybe TRBD1 (5 bases). Germline V gene sequence: CDR1 KGHDR, CDR2 SFDVKD. V was trimmed by 1 base and J by 0 bases, leaving 10 bases between them. The CDR3 has 16 amino acids. CDR3 region: CATSDFRRQSTDTQYF. In DNA, the CDR3 is TGTGCCACCAGTGATTTTAGAAGACAGAGCACAGATACGCAGTATTTT.

The chain joins TRBV5-8 to TRBJ1-2, with TRBD1 identical over 11 bases. The CDR3 length is 16 residues. The V gene end was trimmed by 5 bases and the J gene end by 3 bases; junction bases not matched to a gene: 9. Per germline, CDR1 SGHTS and CDR2 YDEGEE. The CDR3 is CASSSPGTGGYYGYTF. For the CDR3, the DNA is TGTGCCAGCAGTTCCCCCGGGACAGGGGGTTACTATGGCTACACCTTC.

The V and J genes are TRBV6-5 and TRBJ1-2; TRBD1 matches at 9 bases. With V trimmed by 2 bases and J by 8 bases, 6 bases remained unmatched. This CDR3 is built from 14 residues. Germline V gene lookup returns CDR1 MNHEY and CDR2 SVGAGI. The CDR3 here is CASSYGTGRGGYTF. The CDR3 DNA is TGTGCCAGCAGTTACGGGACAGGGAGAGGGGGCTACACCTTC.

J is TRBJ1-2 and V is TRBV18; TRBD1 is a possible D gene (5 bases). The CDR3 runs to 17 residues. V lost 1 base, J lost 2 bases, and 17 bases lay in between. Germline V gives CDR1 KGHSH, CDR2 LQKENI. The CDR3 region has the DNA TGTGCCAGCTCACCACAAAGTGGCAGGGCTCCCAACTATGGCTACACCTTC. It yields the protein CASSPQSGRAPNYGYTF.

The rearrangement uses TRBV9 and TRBJ2-7; 11 positions agree with TRBD1. Looked up from germline, CDR1 is SGDLS and CDR2 is YYNGEE. CDR3 length equals 15 residues. The trim removed 6 bases at V and 4 bases at J, leaving 9 bases unmatched. The DNA for the CDR3 is TGTGCCAGCAACCACGGGGACAGGGGGTCTTACGAGCAGTACTTC. Translation: CASNHGDRGSYEQYF.

This chain links TRBV5-5 with TRBJ2-3, with 9 bases aligning to TRBD1. V lost 4 bases, J lost 2 bases, and 5 bases stayed unmatched. The CDR3 sequence is 15 residues long. Germline V CDR1 and CDR2: SGHKS, YYEKEE (reference sequence). This CDR3 reads CASSQGQGVTDTQYF. The CDR3, as DNA: TGTGCCAGCAGCCAGGGACAGGGTGTCACAGATACGCAGTATTTT.

The rearrangement links TRBV10-3 to TRBJ1-6; 10 bases fit TRBD1. The germline gives CDR1 ENHRY, CDR2 SYGVKD. The V and J ends lost 5 bases and 6 bases, in that order; junction bases with no gene match: 10. There are 17 residues in the CDR3. As DNA, the CDR3 is TGTGCCATCAGTACCCAGGGGACAGGGGTGAGTAATTCACCCCTCCACTTT. This sequence encodes CAISTQGTGVSNSPLHF.

This clone was detected only once. The rearrangement uses TRBV12-5 and TRBJ1-1; 7 bases are a match to TRBD1. This CDR3 region has 16 residues. Losses at the gene ends were 2 bases for V and 5 bases for J; bases not matched to a gene: 11. Germline CDR1 and CDR2: LGHNT and FRNRAP. Written as DNA, the CDR3 is TGTGCTAGTGGTTTGAAACGGGACAGAGAGGTGACTGAAGCTTTCTTT. Translation: CASGLKRDREVTEAFF.

CDR3 residues: CAISRGADGNTIYF. For the CDR3, the DNA is TGTGCCATCAGTCGTGGGGCAGACGGAAACACCATATATTTT. The chain uses TRBV10-3 and TRBJ1-3, with D tentatively TRBD1 (5 bases). There are 14 residues in the CDR3. The germline gives CDR1 ENHRY, CDR2 SYGVKD. The V and J ends lost 5 bases and 4 bases respectively, with 12 bases between them.

The rearrangement joins TRBV11-2 to TRBJ2-1, with D possibly matching TRBD2 (7 bases). CDR1 is SGHAT, CDR2 FQNNGV, per germline. The V and J ends lost 1 base and 6 bases respectively, with 13 bases between them. The CDR3 contains 15 residues. The CDR3 here is CASSLGGGRANEQFF. CDR3 DNA: TGTGCCAGCAGCTTAGGGGGGGGCAGGGCCAATGAGCAGTTCTTC. The full variable domain, completed using reference TRBV11-2 and TRBJ2-1, is EAGVAQSPRYKIIEKRQSVAFWCNPISGHATLYWYQQILGQGPKLLIQFQNNGVVDDSQLPKDRFSAERLKGVDSTLKIQPAKLEDSAVYLCASSLGGGRANEQFFGPGTRLTVL.